This T cell receptor beta chain stems from a study of OX40 agonist ivuxolimab in advanced cancers. The study's findings and limits: Patients who responded partially at 0.1-3.0 mg/kg showed clonal expansion ranking among the lowest. Certain nonresponding patients likewise had low normalized T-cell clonal expansion.

The data were produced by immunoSEQ multiplex PCR, yet TCRdb's version contains in-frame clones alone and is incomplete. The sample has roughly 66,000 clones, roughly four fifths seen once. CDR1 SGHVS and CDR2 FQNEAQ come from the germline V gene. The CDR3 covers 20 residues. The junction had 14 bases not matched to a gene; V was cut back by 0 bases and J by 0 bases. Exclusion of a patient followed from autoimmune disease history or systemic immunosuppression. This clone was detected only once. Its antigen is as yet unknown. The source was CD4+ or CD8+ T cells sorted from blood, collected in a trial of the OX40 agonist ivuxolimab. V and J are TRBV7-8 and TRBJ2-1; TRBD2 agrees at 7 bases. The clonotype was recovered from an adult with an advanced solid tumor such as melanoma, head and neck, liver or kidney cancer. The CDR3: CASSLARGNYPPSSYNEQFF. As DNA, the CDR3 is TGTGCCAGCAGCTTAGCGCGGGGGAATTACCCGCCAAGCTCCTACAATGAGCAGTTCTTC.